This T cell receptor (beta chain) was sequenced for a study of shared clonotypes between healthy human individuals. Whole-study results and caveats: Deeper or shallower sequencing was expected to change how clonotypes are shared among donors. Several donors shared around 5.1% of their naive CD4 clonotypes.

Profiling relied on immunoSEQ multiplex PCR, and the TCRdb table lists in-frame clones only, not all of them. The sample has millions of clones, 85% to 95% seen once; the top ten hold about 0.41%. Concerning this clone itself: Its matching antigen is unknown.

The CDR3 length is 14 residues. CDR1 is GTSNPN, CDR2 SVGIG, per germline (reference sequence). Trimming cost V 1 base and J 8 bases, with 14 bases left between them. Material: naive CD4+ T cells from PBMCs. Specified subset: CD45RA+ positively selected. The chain joins TRBV30 to TRBJ1-4, with D unresolved. The TCR originated in a man in his late teens or twenties in good health. Some clones in this sample may be carry-over from other donors' samples. CDR3 protein: CAWSGSPGGEKLFF. As DNA, the CDR3 is TGTGCCTGGAGTGGGTCCCCGGGCGGGGAAAAACTGTTTTTT.